This T cell receptor beta chain was documented in a study of OX40 agonist ivuxolimab in advanced cancers. Looking at the study overall: Patients got intravenous ivuxolimab at 0.01 to 10 mg/kg every 2 weeks. Overall study results and limits: Among T cells, CD8+ cells averaged more expanded clones than CD4+ cells. Those patients achieving a partial response at 0.1-3.0 mg/kg showed among the lowest clonal expansion.

Sequencing was performed with immunoSEQ multiplex PCR; in TCRdb, only in-frame clones are kept and a portion is missing. The sample records 77,000 or so clones, 85% to 90% being singletons. Patients who had autoimmune disease history or got systemic immunosuppression were left out. As for this clone: Its antigen remains unidentified.

This TCR was recovered from an adult with an advanced solid tumor such as melanoma, head and neck, liver or kidney cancer. The starting material was CD4+ or CD8+ T cells sorted from blood, obtained in a trial of the OX40 agonist ivuxolimab.

The DNA for the CDR3 is TGTGCCAGCAGTGGATTTAATGAGCAGTTCTTC. Protein product: CASSGFNEQFF. This chain links TRBV2 with TRBJ2-1, with D unresolved. CDR3 size: 11 residues. Trimming left V 4 bases short and J 7 bases short, with 5 bases between. CDR1 and CDR2 (germline): SNHLY, FYNNEI.